The present T cell receptor beta chain was sequenced within a study of T cells in Graves' hyperthyroidism and ophthalmopathy. Amplification targeted TCR beta CDR3 regions from RNA transcripts. Researchers ran a first-round RT-PCR on the TCR CDR3 using the HTBI primer set. In TCRdb, the multiplex PCR reads were re-called with MiXCR into one record per CDR3 protein. The table lists hundreds of thousands of distinct CDR3 sequences, 11% to 15% of them singletons. Study-wide points: The model anticipated ophthalmopathy a median approximately 6.5 months pre-onset.

This clonotype has a handful of counts. Its antigen is unidentified. Germline values: CDR1 DFQATT, CDR2 SNEGSKA (reference sequence). The CDR3 is made up of 15 amino acids. Deletions cut 6 bases from V and 1 base from J, with 16 bases between. Cells are PBMCs isolated from over 7.5 ml of fresh blood. This chain links TRBV20-1 with TRBJ2-1; D call uncertain. The sequenced sample consisted of blood. This TCR derives from a woman in her 30s with Graves' hyperthyroidism that later progressed to Graves' ophthalmopathy. The CDR3 DNA is TGCAGTGCCCCGGGTGTCGCGGAGTCCTACAATGAGCAGTTCTTC. It translates to CSAPGVAESYNEQFF.